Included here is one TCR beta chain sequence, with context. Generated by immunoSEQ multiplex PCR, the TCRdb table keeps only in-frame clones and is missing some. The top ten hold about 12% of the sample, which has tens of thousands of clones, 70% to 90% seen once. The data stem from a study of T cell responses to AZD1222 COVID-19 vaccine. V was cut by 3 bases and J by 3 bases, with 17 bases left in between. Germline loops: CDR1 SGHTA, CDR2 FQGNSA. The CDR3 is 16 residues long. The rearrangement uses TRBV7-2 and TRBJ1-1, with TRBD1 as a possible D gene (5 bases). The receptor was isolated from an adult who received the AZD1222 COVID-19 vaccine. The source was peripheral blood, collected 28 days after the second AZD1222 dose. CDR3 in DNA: TGTGCCAGCAGCTTTTCCATAGGGGTCCAAGACACTGAAGCTTTCTTT. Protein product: CASSFSIGVQDTEAFF. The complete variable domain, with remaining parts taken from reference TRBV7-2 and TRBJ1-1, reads GAGVSQSPSNKVTEKGKDVELRCDPISGHTALYWYRQSLGQGLEFLIYFQGNSAPDKSGLPSDRFSAERTGGSVSTLTIQRTQQEDSAVYLCASSFSIGVQDTEAFFGQGTRLTVV.